Shown below are 23 T cell receptor beta chains from a single sample sequenced in a study of tumour-infiltrating T cells in Burkitt lymphoma. Sequencing used immunoSEQ multiplex PCR; TCRdb keeps in-frame clones, though not all of them. This sample carries about 9,200 clones, 62% of them seen once, and the ten largest clones take roughly 5.6%. Sequencing input: tumor tissue. These receptors all come from a human donor with diffuse large B-cell lymphoma.

This chain links TRBV30 with TRBJ1-1; 8 bases agree with TRBD1. J was trimmed by 1 base and V by 2 bases; bases with no gene match: 12. Germline V gene sequence: CDR1 GTSNPN, CDR2 SVGIG (reference sequence). The CDR3 consists of 17 residues. The CDR3 nucleotides are TGTGCCTGGAGTATTACCAGGGGGCGCGTGAGGAACACTGAAGCTTTCTTT. Its translation: CAWSITRGRVRNTEAFF.

This clone was detected a few times. V is TRBV7-3 and J is TRBJ2-1, with 7 nucleotides matching TRBD2. Germline assignment: CDR1 SGHTA and CDR2 FQGTGA. J lost 7 bases, V lost 4 bases, and 7 bases had no gene match. The CDR3 consists of 14 residues. The CDR3 sequence: CASSSGLVYNEQFF. For the CDR3, the DNA is TGTGCCAGCAGCTCAGGACTAGTTTATAATGAGCAGTTCTTC. The variable domain in full, with the rest retrieved from reference TRBV7-3 and TRBJ2-1, is GAGVSQTPSNKVTEKGKYVELRCDPISGHTALYWYRQSLGQGPEFLIYFQGTGAADDSGLPNDRFFAVRPEGSVSTLKIQRTERGDSAVYLCASSSGLVYNEQFFGPGTRLTVL.

The chain couples TRBV7-2 to TRBJ2-7; D is tentatively TRBD1 or TRBD2 (5 bases each). The germline CDR1 and CDR2 sequences are SGHTA and FQGNSA. The CDR3 has 14 amino acids. Trimming took 1 base from V and 1 from J, leaving 8 bases between them. The CDR3 coding sequence is TGTGCCAGCAGCTTAGGGGGGTATTCCTACGAGCAGTACTTC. Its protein is CASSLGGYSYEQYF.

This chain joins TRBV19 and TRBJ2-7; D is perhaps TRBD2 (6 bases). The CDR3 extends over 15 amino acids. Germline V CDR1 and CDR2: LNHDA, SQIVND (reference sequence). V dropped 1 base and J dropped 0 bases, with 10 bases sitting between them. The CDR3 protein is CASSIAAGSSYEQYF. The CDR3 bases are TGTGCCAGTAGTATAGCGGCGGGGAGCTCCTACGAGCAGTACTTC.

The chain uses TRBV2 and TRBJ2-5; 7 bases are shared with TRBD2. The CDR3 loop spans 17 amino acids. V lost 4 bases and J lost 1; bases outside the gene matches: 12. The germline CDR1 and CDR2 sequences are SNHLY and FYNNEI. This chain's CDR3 is CASSGLLVAGAQETQYF. The CDR3 nucleotides are TGTGCCAGCAGTGGACTATTGGTAGCGGGCGCCCAAGAGACCCAGTACTTC.

This clone has more than one count but fewer than ten. The V call is TRBV5-6, the J call TRBJ2-3; 9 nucleotides line up with TRBD2. The CDR3 is 14 amino acids. With V trimmed by 4 bases and J by 5 bases, 5 bases remained unmatched. The V gene's germline CDR1 is SGHDT and CDR2 YYEEEE. The CDR3 DNA follows: TGTGCCAGCAGCCCAAAGACTAGCGGAGATACGCAGTATTTT. Translation gives CASSPKTSGDTQYF.

This clone was found a few times. The chain is built from TRBV30 and TRBJ1-3, with 12 bases identical to TRBD1. The CDR3 has 14 residues. In germline, CDR1 is GTSNPN, CDR2 SVGIG (reference sequence). Losses at the gene ends were 8 bases for V and 4 bases for J; bases not matched to a gene: 6. The CDR3 DNA sequence: TGTGCCCGCCGGGACAGGGGGCGCGGAAACACCATATATTTT. This gives the protein CARRDRGRGNTIYF.

This clone was observed a few times. CDR3 in DNA: TGCGCCAGCAGCTTTTCTGGTTACCCTGGCTACACCTTC. This codes for CASSFSGYPGYTF. The gene calls are TRBV5-1 and TRBJ1-2; unclear D gene. Germline V gene data show CDR1 as SGHRS and CDR2 as YFSETQ. CDR3 size: 13 residues. The V and J ends lost 2 bases and 7 bases respectively, with 12 bases between them.

The CDR3 protein is CASRLRGNTGELFF. The CDR3 DNA is TGTGCCAGCAGGCTAAGGGGGAACACCGGGGAGCTGTTTTTT. The chain uses TRBV6-5 and TRBJ2-2; weak D call: TRBD1 (5 bases). Germline loops: CDR1 MNHEY, CDR2 SVGAGI. The CDR3 loop spans 14 amino acids. Trimming removed 6 bases at V and 1 base at J, with 9 bases between.

This chain links TRBV19 with TRBJ1-1; D possibly corresponds to TRBD1 (5 bases). V was cut by 6 bases and J by 1 base, with 12 bases left in between. Germline V lookup: CDR1 LNHDA, CDR2 SQIVND (reference sequence). This CDR3 region has 14 residues. The chain's CDR3 is CASRTGHSNTEAFF. CDR3 DNA: TGTGCCAGTAGGACCGGACATTCGAACACTGAAGCTTTCTTT.

CDR3 bases: TGTGCCAGCAGCCCAGACAGTCAGAACACTGAAGCTTTCTTT. Its protein product is CASSPDSQNTEAFF. This chain joins TRBV5-4 and TRBJ1-1, with a tentative D call TRBD1 (5 bases). Germline V gene lookup returns CDR1 SGHNT and CDR2 YYREEE (reference sequence). V lost 4 bases to trimming and J lost 1 base, with 11 bases between them. The CDR3 runs 14 residues.

The chain has TRBV5-6 and TRBJ2-3, with 7 bases identical to TRBD2. The trim removed 2 bases at V and 2 bases at J, leaving 8 bases unmatched. Germline assignment: CDR1 SGHDT and CDR2 YYEEEE. The CDR3 has 16 residues. The CDR3 DNA follows: TGTGCCAGCAGCTTCCTGGCGGGGGACGTCACAGATACGCAGTATTTT. Amino acids: CASSFLAGDVTDTQYF.

This chain links TRBV6-1 with TRBJ1-3; 7 bases line up with TRBD1. This CDR3 comprises 15 residues. Germline V gives CDR1 MNHNS, CDR2 SASEGT. Trimming took 2 bases from V and 2 from J; bases not matched to a gene: 3. Written as DNA, the CDR3 is TGTGCCAGCAGTGAATATAGGGGGCCTGGAAACACCATATATTTT. Translation: CASSEYRGPGNTIYF.

This chain joins TRBV18 and TRBJ1-1; D is unclear. Germline CDR1 reads KGHSH; CDR2 reads LQKENI. Deletions cut 1 base from V and 3 bases from J, with 6 bases between. The CDR3 is 13 residues long. In DNA form, the CDR3 reads TGTGCCAGCTCACCACGAGGTTACACTGAAGCTTTCTTT. This translates into CASSPRGYTEAFF.

The rearrangement joins TRBV29-1 to TRBJ2-7; 8 bases line up with TRBD1. The CDR3 has 12 residues. Per germline, CDR1 SQVTM and CDR2 ANQGSEA. With 6 bases clipped from V and 4 bases from J, the junction kept 5 bases outside the gene matches. Written as DNA, the CDR3 is TGCAGCGTCGAGGACAGGGCTTACGAGCAGTACTTC. Translating it yields CSVEDRAYEQYF.

CDR3 loop: CASRLTDRTNQPQHF. The DNA for the CDR3 is TGTGCCAGTAGACTTACCGACAGGACAAATCAGCCCCAGCATTTT. This sequence joins TRBV19 and TRBJ1-5; maybe TRBD1 (6 bases). This CDR3 contains 15 residues. Trimming cost V 6 bases and J 4 bases, with 16 bases left between them. Germline CDR1 LNHDA, CDR2 SQIVND (reference sequence).

This clone has more than one count but fewer than ten. The rearrangement uses TRBV7-9 and TRBJ1-3; D is possibly TRBD1 (6 bases). CDR3 length: 16 residues. The germline V gene encodes CDR1 SEHNR and CDR2 FQNEAQ (reference sequence). Trimming took 2 bases from V and 0 from J, leaving 11 bases between them. CDR3 DNA: TGTGCCAGCAGCTTAAGGGGGGGGAGCTCTGGAAACACCATATATTTT. This gives the protein CASSLRGGSSGNTIYF.

J is TRBJ1-5 and V is TRBV19, with no clear D. CDR1 is LNHDA, CDR2 SQIVND, per germline (reference sequence). This CDR3 is 13 amino acids long. Between the trimmed V and J ends, which lost 6 bases and 1 base, there was a span of 7 bases. CDR3 sequence: CASSQWSNQPQHF. In nucleotides, the CDR3 is TGTGCCAGTAGCCAGTGGAGCAATCAGCCCCAGCATTTT.

CDR3 bases: TGCGCCAGCAGCGTCTCAGGTGGAAACACCATATATTTT. Its translation is CASSVSGGNTIYF. The V call is TRBV5-1, the J call TRBJ1-3; D unresolved. V shed 4 bases and J shed 3 bases, with 8 bases lying between them. Germline V gene data show CDR1 as SGHRS and CDR2 as YFSETQ. This CDR3 region has 13 residues.

Only a few counts were recorded for this clone. The rearrangement joins TRBV18 to TRBJ1-3; D not resolved. V was cut by 10 bases and J by 0 bases, with 10 bases left in between. The CDR3 totals 13 residues. Germline lookup yields CDR1 KGHSH and CDR2 LQKENI. CDR3 residues: CATTENSGNTIYF. As DNA, the CDR3 is TGTGCCACCACAGAGAACTCTGGAAACACCATATATTTT.

The DNA for the CDR3 is TGTGCCAGCAGCTCCACTAGCGGGGGCCTGTACAATGAGCAGTTCTTC. Amino acids: CASSSTSGGLYNEQFF. The rearrangement uses TRBV5-8 and TRBJ2-1, with TRBD2 identical over 11 bases. This CDR3 has 16 residues. Per the germline V gene, CDR1 is SGHTS and CDR2 is YDEGEE. Trimming cost V 3 bases and J 4 bases; bases outside gene matches: 6.

The chain is built from TRBV19 and TRBJ1-5; maybe TRBD1 (6 bases). The CDR3 is 17 amino acids. Looked up from germline, CDR1 is LNHDA and CDR2 is SQIVND (reference sequence). Trimming took 8 bases from V and 2 from J, leaving 22 bases between them. CDR3 amino acids: CASQYRTALNGNQPQHF. The CDR3 DNA follows: TGTGCCAGTCAGTATCGGACAGCCTTGAATGGCAATCAGCCCCAGCATTTT.

This clone has only a few counts. V usage is TRBV6-1 and J usage is TRBJ2-3; no reliable D call. The CDR3 sequence is 10 residues long. V was pared by 8 bases and J by 6 bases, with 6 bases between. Germline assignment: CDR1 MNHNS and CDR2 SASEGT. The CDR3 DNA reads as TGTGCCAGCCAAGAGGATACGCAGTATTTT. It specifies CASQEDTQYF.